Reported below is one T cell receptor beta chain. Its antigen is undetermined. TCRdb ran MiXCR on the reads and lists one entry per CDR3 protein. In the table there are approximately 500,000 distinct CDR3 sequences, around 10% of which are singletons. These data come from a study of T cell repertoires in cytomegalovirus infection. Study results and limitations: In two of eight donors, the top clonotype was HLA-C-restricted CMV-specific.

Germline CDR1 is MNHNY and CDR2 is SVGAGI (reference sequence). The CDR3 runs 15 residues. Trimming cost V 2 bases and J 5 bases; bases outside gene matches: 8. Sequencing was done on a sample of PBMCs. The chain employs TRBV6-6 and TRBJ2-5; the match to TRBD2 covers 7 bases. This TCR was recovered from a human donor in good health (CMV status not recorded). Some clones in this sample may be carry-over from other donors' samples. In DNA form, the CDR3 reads TGTGCCAGCAGTTACGAGGGGAGGGCCAGTGAGACCCAGTACTTC. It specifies CASSYEGRASETQYF.